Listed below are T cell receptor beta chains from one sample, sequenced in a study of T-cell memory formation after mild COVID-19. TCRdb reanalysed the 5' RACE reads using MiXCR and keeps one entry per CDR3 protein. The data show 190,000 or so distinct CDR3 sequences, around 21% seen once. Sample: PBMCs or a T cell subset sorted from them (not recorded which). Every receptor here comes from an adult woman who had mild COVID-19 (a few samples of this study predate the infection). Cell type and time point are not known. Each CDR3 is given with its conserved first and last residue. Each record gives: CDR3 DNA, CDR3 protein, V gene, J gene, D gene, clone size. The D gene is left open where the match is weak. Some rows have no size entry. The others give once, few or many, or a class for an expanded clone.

TGTGCCAGCAGCGTAGGACAGGATCAAGAGACCCAGTACTTC	CASSVGQDQETQYF	TRBV9	TRBJ2-5	-	-
TGTGCCAGCAGTCCCCGACAGGGAAGCTCCTACAATGAGCAGTTCTTC	CASSPRQGSSYNEQFF	TRBV27	TRBJ2-1	TRBD1	-
TGCGCCAGCAGCCTCCTCCGGGCCCAGGGCTGGGCTTTCTTT	CASSLLRAQGWAFF	TRBV4-1	TRBJ1-1	-	-
TGTGCCAGCAGCCCCGACCTCTACGAGCAGTACTTC	CASSPDLYEQYF	TRBV7-8	TRBJ2-7	-	-
TGTGCCAGCAGCTCCCGGGGAAATACGCAGTATTTT	CASSSRGNTQYF	TRBV7-9	TRBJ2-3	-	-
TGTGCCAGCAGCTCGGGGACCCGGCCAGATACGCAGTATTTT	CASSSGTRPDTQYF	TRBV7-9	TRBJ2-3	-	few
TGTGCCAGCAGTCCCGGACAGGGGGCTTATTTTGAAGCTTTCTTT	CASSPGQGAYFEAFF	TRBV12-3/TRBV12-4	TRBJ1-1	TRBD1	-
TGTGCCAGCAGTTACTCGGAGGGGACCCGGTTGGAAAAGTACTTC	CASSYSEGTRLEKYF	TRBV6-5	TRBJ2-5	-	few
TGTGCCAGCAGCTTACCCGGGGTGTCTGAAGCTTTCTTT	CASSLPGVSEAFF	TRBV7-9	TRBJ1-1	-	few
TGTGCCAGCAGCGTAGCGGGCCCAGGGGGCGATGGGGCCAACGTCCTGACTTTC	CASSVAGPGGDGANVLTF	TRBV9	TRBJ2-6	TRBD1	few
TGTGCCTGGGATTCTAGCGGGGGGTTGGAGACCCAGTACTTC	CAWDSSGGLETQYF	TRBV30	TRBJ2-5	TRBD2	-
TGCGCCAGCAGCCCCGGACTAGCAGGCACCGGGGAGCTGTTTTTT	CASSPGLAGTGELFF	TRBV4-3	TRBJ2-2	TRBD2	-
TGTGCCAGCAGCTTCGGGCACGGGATGATACTGAACACTGAAGCTTTCTTT	CASSFGHGMILNTEAFF	TRBV5-5	TRBJ1-1	-	few
TGTGCCACGACATTCTCAGGGGGCTCAGCTGGAAACACCATATATTTT	CATTFSGGSAGNTIYF	TRBV12-3/TRBV12-4	TRBJ1-3	TRBD1	few
TGTGCCAGCAGCTTAGGGTATCAGGGAACCGACACTGAAGCTTTCTTT	CASSLGYQGTDTEAFF	TRBV11-2	TRBJ1-1	-	-
TGCGCCAGCAGTTCAACAGGCAATGAGCAGTTCTTC	CASSSTGNEQFF	TRBV4-1	TRBJ2-1	-	-
TGTGCCAGCAGTTCGGGGAACACTGAAGCTTTCTTT	CASSSGNTEAFF	TRBV12-3/TRBV12-4	TRBJ1-1	-	-
TGCAGTGCTTTCGGACTAGCGGGGGGCACAGATACGCAGTATTTT	CSAFGLAGGTDTQYF	TRBV20-1	TRBJ2-3	TRBD2	-
TGCAGTGCTAGAGCGGTGGGACAGGGGAACGAGCAGTACTTC	CSARAVGQGNEQYF	TRBV20-1	TRBJ2-7	TRBD1	-
TGCAGTGCTAGGACAGGGGAGGTGCGAGAGACCCAGTACTTC	CSARTGEVRETQYF	TRBV20-1	TRBJ2-5	TRBD1	many
TGTGCCAGCAGCCACGGGACTAGCGGGTTCTCCTACGAGCAGTACTTC	CASSHGTSGFSYEQYF	TRBV7-2	TRBJ2-7	TRBD2	-
TGCAGTGCTCCCAGGAGTTGGACAGGCCCTACTGAAGCTTTCTTT	CSAPRSWTGPTEAFF	TRBV20-1	TRBJ1-1	TRBD1	-
TGTGCCAGCAGTTACCCCGGCGGAGCGGGGGGGGTGGATACGCAGTATTTT	CASSYPGGAGGVDTQYF	TRBV6-5	TRBJ2-3	TRBD2	few
TGTGCCAGCTCTCATAGCTCCTACGAGCAGTACTTC	CASSHSSYEQYF	TRBV18	TRBJ2-7	-	-
TGTGCCAGCAGCGTCGACTCTGGGGCCAACGTCCTGACTTTC	CASSVDSGANVLTF	TRBV9	TRBJ2-6	-	-
TGTGCCAGCAGCATCCGACAGGGAGAAAACACTGAAGCTTTCTTT	CASSIRQGENTEAFF	TRBV9	TRBJ1-1	TRBD1	-
TGTGCCAGCAGCAACCTTCACAGGGGGAGCTCCTACGAGCAGTACTTC	CASSNLHRGSSYEQYF	TRBV7-2	TRBJ2-7	TRBD1	-
TGTGCCAGCAGGCCAAGGGGGACGGACAACGAGCAGTACTTC	CASRPRGTDNEQYF	TRBV6-2/TRBV6-3	TRBJ2-7	-	few
TGTGCCAGCAGCTTAGTAGGGAAAGAGACCCAGTACTTC	CASSLVGKETQYF	TRBV13	TRBJ2-5	-	-
TGCGCCAGCAGCCAAGGGGAGCAGGGCGGCCCCTACAATGAGCAGTTCTTC	CASSQGEQGGPYNEQFF	TRBV4-1	TRBJ2-1	-	-
TGCGCCAGCAGCCAGGCGACCCCCCTGTACAATGAGCAGTTCTTC	CASSQATPLYNEQFF	TRBV4-1	TRBJ2-1	-	-
TGTGCCAGCAGCTGGGAGGAGGCTTCTAGGACAGGGTACACCGGGGAGCTGTTTTTT	CASSWEEASRTGYTGELFF	TRBV5-6	TRBJ2-2	TRBD1	-
TGTGCCAGCAGCGTAGGGCTAGCGAATGAGCAGTTCTTC	CASSVGLANEQFF	TRBV9	TRBJ2-1	-	-
TGTGCCAGCAGTCCGTTTCGGCAAGAGACCCAGTACTTC	CASSPFRQETQYF	TRBV6-5	TRBJ2-5	-	-
TGTGCCAGCAGTCTCGCTGAGGGGCAAGAGACCCAGTACTTC	CASSLAEGQETQYF	TRBV6-5	TRBJ2-5	-	-
TGCGCCAGCAGCCAAGCTGCGGGCGGTGAGCAGTTCTTC	CASSQAAGGEQFF	TRBV4-1	TRBJ2-1	-	-
TGTGCCAGTATGAACACCGGGGAGCTGTTTTTT	CASMNTGELFF	TRBV19	TRBJ2-2	-	-
TGTGCCAGCGGCAACACAGGGGGCACTGAAGCTTTCTTT	CASGNTGGTEAFF	TRBV7-9	TRBJ1-1	TRBD1	-
TGTGCCAGCAGTCAGGACAGGACCCCCACAGATACGCAGTATTTT	CASSQDRTPTDTQYF	TRBV6-2/TRBV6-3	TRBJ2-3	TRBD1	few
TGTGCCAGCAGCCCCGGCGGGTCTGAGCAGTACTTC	CASSPGGSEQYF	TRBV6-5	TRBJ2-7	-	medium-sized
TGTGCCAGCAGCTTAGAGAGACAGTTATTCACTGAAGCTTTCTTT	CASSLERQLFTEAFF	TRBV11-3	TRBJ1-1	-	-
TGTGCCATCAGTGGAAATGAAGGGGGGCCCGGCACAGATACGCAGTATTTT	CAISGNEGGPGTDTQYF	TRBV10-3	TRBJ2-3	-	-
TGTGCCAGCAGCCAGATGACTAGCGCCTACGAGCAGTACTTC	CASSQMTSAYEQYF	TRBV7-9	TRBJ2-7	TRBD2	few
TGTGCCAGCCGCCACCGGGACAGGCGTTCCTACGAGCAGTACTTC	CASRHRDRRSYEQYF	TRBV7-8	TRBJ2-7	TRBD1	few
TGTGCCAGCAGCTTACGGGGACATCCGAACACTGAAGCTTTCTTT	CASSLRGHPNTEAFF	TRBV7-9	TRBJ1-1	-	-
TGTGCCAGCAGTTCGGACTCTGAGACTGAAGCTTTCTTT	CASSSDSETEAFF	TRBV28	TRBJ1-1	-	-
TGTGCCAGCAGCCAAGATCGATGGGTCCCCTACGAGCAGTACTTC	CASSQDRWVPYEQYF	TRBV3-1	TRBJ2-7	-	-
TGTGCCAGCAGCGCCATTGGGGAGTGGGATGAGCAGTTCTTC	CASSAIGEWDEQFF	TRBV9	TRBJ2-1	-	few
TGTGCCACCAGTCGGGACAGGGTCCACGAGCAGTACTTC	CATSRDRVHEQYF	TRBV24-1	TRBJ2-7	TRBD1	few
TGCGCCAGCAGCTACGGGTCCGACAATGAGCAGTTCTTC	CASSYGSDNEQFF	TRBV5-1	TRBJ2-1	-	few
TGTGCCAGCAGTTGGACTTCAACCTACGAGCAGTACTTC	CASSWTSTYEQYF	TRBV27	TRBJ2-7	-	few
TGTGCCAGCAGCCTTGGACCCGGTGGTGGCTACACCTTC	CASSLGPGGGYTF	TRBV11-3	TRBJ1-2	-	-
TGCGCCAGCAGCCCCAGTAGGGCCTCGGGCACCGGGGAGCTGTTTTTT	CASSPSRASGTGELFF	TRBV4-1	TRBJ2-2	-	few
TGCGACAGCAAAACTGGCGGAAACGGGGGCAATGAGCAGTTCTTC	CDSKTGGNGGNEQFF	TRBV5-1	TRBJ2-1	-	-
TGTGCCACCGGACTAGCTCTTGGTGAGCAGTTCTTC	CATGLALGEQFF	TRBV19	TRBJ2-1	TRBD2	few
TGCAGTGCCTCTCTAAGGGGCTATGGCTACACCTTC	CSASLRGYGYTF	TRBV20-1	TRBJ1-2	-	many
TGTGCCAGCAGCCAAGAACTTGCGAGGGGCCAGCATTTT	CASSQELARGQHF	TRBV3-1	TRBJ1-5	-	-
TGCGCCAGCAGCCTTAGGACGATTCAGGACGAGCAGTACTTC	CASSLRTIQDEQYF	TRBV5-1	TRBJ2-7	-	many
TGCGCCAGCAGCCAAGATCAAGGCGGGGAATTCTCCTACGAGCAGTACTTC	CASSQDQGGEFSYEQYF	TRBV4-1	TRBJ2-7	-	few